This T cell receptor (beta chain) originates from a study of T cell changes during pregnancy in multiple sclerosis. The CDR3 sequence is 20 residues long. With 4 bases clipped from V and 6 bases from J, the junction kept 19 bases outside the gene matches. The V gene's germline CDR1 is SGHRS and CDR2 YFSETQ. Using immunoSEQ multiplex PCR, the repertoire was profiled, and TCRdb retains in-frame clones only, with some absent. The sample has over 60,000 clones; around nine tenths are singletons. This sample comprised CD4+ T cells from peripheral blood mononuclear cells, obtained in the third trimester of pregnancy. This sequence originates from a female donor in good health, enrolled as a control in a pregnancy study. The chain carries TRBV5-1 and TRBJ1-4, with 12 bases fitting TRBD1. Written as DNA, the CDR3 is TGCGCCAGCAGCCGAGATTCGCCGGGACAGGGGGCAGTACAGGATGAAAAACTGTTTTTT. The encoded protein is CASSRDSPGQGAVQDEKLFF. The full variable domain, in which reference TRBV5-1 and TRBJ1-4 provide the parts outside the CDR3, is KAGVTQTPRYLIKTRGQQVTLSCSPISGHRSVSWYQQTPGQGLQFLFEYFSETQRNKGNFPGRFSGRQFSNSRSEMNVSTLELGDSALYLCASSRDSPGQGAVQDEKLFFGSGTQLSVL.